This T cell receptor (beta chain) derives from a study of blood T cell repertoires in COVID-19. The CDR3 runs 16 residues. The V gene's germline CDR1 is SGHNT and CDR2 YYREEE (reference sequence). The V and J ends lost 3 bases and 8 bases, in that order; junction bases with no gene match: 8. Original data processing: Researchers report that nucleated cell counts were estimated from reference gene primer amplification. The table came from immunoSEQ multiplex PCR; TCRdb's copy has only in-frame clones and leaves some out. That table gives V, J and clone size, and the DNA gave D and trimming. The profile shows 80,000 to 100,000 clones, just over 85% of them singletons.

The chain links TRBV5-4 to TRBJ2-1, with 13 nucleotides matching TRBD2. The clonotype comes from an elderly woman in a cohort sampled during active or convalescent COVID-19. Sequencing input: peripheral blood. The CDR3 loop is CASSSSGTSGIYEQFF. The CDR3 DNA follows: TGTGCCAGCAGCTCGTCCGGGACTAGCGGGATATATGAGCAGTTCTTC.